Below are 6 T cell receptor beta chains sequenced from a single sample in a study of blood T cell repertoires in COVID-19. Sequencing used immunoSEQ multiplex PCR; TCRdb keeps in-frame clones, though not all of them. Among 290,000 or so clones listed, around 85% were seen once. Sequences were obtained from peripheral blood. These receptors all come from a man aged 50 or older with active or convalescent COVID-19.

Here the CDR3 DNA reads TGTGCCAGCATTCGTAACTATGGCTACACCTTC. This codes for CASIRNYGYTF. The chain recombines TRBV3-1 (or the pseudogene TRBV3-2) with TRBJ1-2; D gene unclear. Trimming cost V 7 bases and J 1 base, with 4 bases left between them. The V gene's germline CDR1 is LGHDT and CDR2 YNNKEL (reference sequence). CDR3 size: 11 residues.

V is TRBV2 and J is TRBJ1-1; 8 nucleotides match TRBD1. This CDR3 contains 14 residues. Losses at the gene ends were 7 bases for V and 0 bases for J; bases not matched to a gene: 4. The germline V gene encodes CDR1 SNHLY and CDR2 FYNNEI. This CDR3 reads CASKGQALNTEAFF. The CDR3, as DNA: TGTGCCAGCAAGGGACAGGCCTTGAACACTGAAGCTTTCTTT.

The chain links TRBV20-1 to TRBJ2-7; 10 bases are shared with TRBD1. CDR1 and CDR2 (germline): DFQATT, SNEGSKA (reference sequence). This CDR3 has 15 residues. The V gene end was trimmed by 3 bases and the J gene end by 5 bases; junction bases not matched to a gene: 10. This CDR3 reads CSASSTGTGDDEQYF. The CDR3 DNA reads TGCAGTGCTAGTTCCACCGGGACAGGGGATGACGAGCAGTACTTC.

V gene TRBV10-2 combines with J gene TRBJ1-6; TRBD1 matches 9 bases. Germline V gives CDR1 WSHSY, CDR2 SAAADI. V dropped 2 bases and J dropped 9; count of bases not matched to a gene: 5. The CDR3 is 15 residues long. Here the CDR3 reads CASSEPGQGSSPLHF. For the CDR3, the DNA is TGCGCCAGCAGTGAGCCGGGACAGGGTAGTTCACCCCTCCACTTT.

This chain links TRBV2 with TRBJ2-5; 10 bases agree with TRBD2. The germline V gene encodes CDR1 SNHLY and CDR2 FYNNEI. Trimming at V came to 6 bases and at J to 4 bases, leaving 8 bases not matched to a gene. The CDR3 contains 15 residues. CDR3 coding DNA: TGTGCCAGCAGCTCAGCGGGAGGGTGGGGAGAGACCCAGTACTTC. Encoded protein: CASSSAGGWGETQYF.

This chain joins TRBV9 and TRBJ1-5; D possibly corresponds to TRBD1 (6 bases). The CDR3 runs to 15 residues. Germline V CDR1 and CDR2: SGDLS, YYNGEE. The ends were cut back, 0 bases at V and 6 bases at J, with 13 bases in the middle. Here the CDR3 DNA reads TGTGCCAGCAGCGTAGGTCAGGGGTCTGGTCAGCCCCAGCATTTT. It yields the protein CASSVGQGSGQPQHF.